The 8 T cell receptor beta chains below were found in one sample sequenced in a study of regulatory T cells in long-lasting Graves disease. Time point of the sample: newly diagnosed GD, antithyroid drugs for less than 3 months. The TCR library was prepared using RNA isolated from PBMCs. Combining iRepertoire HTBI primers with Arm-PCR of CDR3 regions, the authors built TCR beta libraries. TCRdb re-called the multiplex PCR reads with MiXCR, one entry per CDR3 protein. Of over 300,000 distinct CDR3 sequences listed, roughly a sixth were seen once; the top ten hold about 20%. Material: peripheral blood mononuclear cells (PBMCs), obtained at new diagnosis, from a patient treated with antithyroid drugs. The receptors were gathered from a female donor with Graves disease.

This clonotype was recorded at least ten times. The chain combines TRBV4-1 with TRBJ1-5; 9 nucleotides align to TRBD1. Germline V CDR1 and CDR2: MGHRA, YSYEKL. This CDR3 region has 16 residues. With 3 bases clipped from V and 7 bases from J, the junction kept 10 bases outside the gene matches. CDR3 sequence (DNA): TGCGCCAGCAGCCAGAAGGGGGACAGGGCCGAGCAGCCCCAGCATTTT. This encodes CASSQKGDRAEQPQHF.

The table lists this clonotype with many counts. Given a much more abundant clone one base away, this may be a read error. The chain combines TRBV7-2 with TRBJ1-1; D unclear. The CDR3 has 12 amino acids. Looked up from germline, CDR1 is SGHTA and CDR2 is FQGNSA. CDR3 loop: CASSFMNTEASF. DNA for the CDR3: TGTGCCAGCAGCTTTATGAACACTGAAGCTTCCTTT.

This clonotype was counted at least ten times. The J gene is TRBJ2-2, the V gene TRBV7-9; D possibly corresponds to TRBD2 (5 bases). Germline assignment: CDR1 SEHNR and CDR2 FQNEAQ (reference sequence). This CDR3 spans 13 amino acids. The V and J ends lost 5 bases and 7 bases respectively, with 11 bases between them. The CDR3 DNA reads as TGTGCCAGCAGCCCAACGGGGAACGGGGAGCTGTTTTTT. Amino acids: CASSPTGNGELFF.

This clonotype was counted at least ten times. J is TRBJ2-6 and V is TRBV7-2; D perhaps matches TRBD1 (6 bases). Trimming removed 3 bases from V and 2 bases from J, with 8 bases in between. Germline V gives CDR1 SGHTA, CDR2 FQGNSA. The CDR3 totals 15 residues. The DNA for the CDR3 is TGTGCCAGCAGCTTCGACAGGCCTGGGGCCAACGTCCTGACTTTC. Protein sequence: CASSFDRPGANVLTF.

The gene calls are TRBV29-1 and TRBJ1-5; 8 bases match TRBD1. With 4 bases clipped from V and 5 bases from J, the junction kept 4 bases outside the gene matches. CDR3 length equals 13 residues. Germline V gene lookup returns CDR1 SQVTM and CDR2 ANQGSEA. Here the CDR3 DNA reads TGCAGCGTTGGCTCGACAGGGGATCAGCCCCAGCATTTT. This translates into CSVGSTGDQPQHF.

Many counts were recorded for this clonotype. The final CDR3 position lacks the conserved phenylalanine or tryptophan, pointing to a likely read error. Because the CDR3's place on the DNA is in doubt, the DNA is left out and the CDR3 is given as listed by TCRdb. The chain uses TRBV7-2 and TRBJ2-7; the table's D call TRBD2 went unverified against the DNA. CDR1 is SGHTA, CDR2 FQGNSA, per germline. Ends included, the CDR3 has 11 residues. This chain's CDR3 is CASSNTSGRVY.

This clonotype was recorded many times. The chain links TRBV6-1 to TRBJ2-1; D call uncertain. V was pared by 0 bases and J by 8 bases, with 14 bases between. CDR1 and CDR2 (germline): MNHNS, SASEGT. The CDR3 runs 15 residues. CDR3 sequence: CASSEAVSAVYEQFF. CDR3 DNA sequence: TGTGCCAGCAGTGAAGCAGTCTCCGCCGTGTATGAGCAGTTCTTC.

This clonotype was seen many times. The chain uses TRBV6-1 and TRBJ2-1; TRBD1 agrees at 11 bases. The CDR3 is 14 amino acids. V lost 3 bases and J lost 6; bases outside the gene matches: 1. Per the germline V gene, CDR1 is MNHNS and CDR2 is SASEGT. The CDR3 DNA sequence: TGTGCCAGCAGTGACGGGACAGGGGGCAATGAGCAGTTCTTC. Translating gives CASSDGTGGNEQFF.